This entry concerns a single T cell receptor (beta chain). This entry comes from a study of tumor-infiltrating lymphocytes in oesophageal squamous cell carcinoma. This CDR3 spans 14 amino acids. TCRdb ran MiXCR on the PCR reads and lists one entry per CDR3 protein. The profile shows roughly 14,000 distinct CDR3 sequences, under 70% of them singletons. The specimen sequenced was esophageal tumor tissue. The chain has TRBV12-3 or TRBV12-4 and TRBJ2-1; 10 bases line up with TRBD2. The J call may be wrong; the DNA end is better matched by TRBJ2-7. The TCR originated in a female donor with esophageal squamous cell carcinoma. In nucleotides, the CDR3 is TGTGCCAGCAGGCGTAACCTAGCGGGAGACGAGCAGTACTTC. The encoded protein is CASRRNLAGDEQYF.